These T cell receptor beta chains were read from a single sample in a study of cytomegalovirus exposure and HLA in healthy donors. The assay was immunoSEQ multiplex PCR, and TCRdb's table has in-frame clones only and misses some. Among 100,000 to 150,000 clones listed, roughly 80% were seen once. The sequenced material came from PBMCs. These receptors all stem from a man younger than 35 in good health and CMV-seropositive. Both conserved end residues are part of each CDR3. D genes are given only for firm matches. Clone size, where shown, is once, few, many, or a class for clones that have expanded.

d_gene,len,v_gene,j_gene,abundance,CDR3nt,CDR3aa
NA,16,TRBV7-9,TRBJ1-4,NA,TGTGCCAGCAGCTTAGGTGCGGCAGCAACTAATGAAAAACTGTTTTTT,CASSLGAAATNEKLFF
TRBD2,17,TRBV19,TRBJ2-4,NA,TGTGCCAGTAGTATAAGGCGGGAGCCGATAGCCAAAAACATTCAGTACTTC,CASSIRREPIAKNIQYF
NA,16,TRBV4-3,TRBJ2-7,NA,TGCGCCAGCAGCCAAGATGGTTCCGGGGGAGCCTACGAGCAGTACTTC,CASSQDGSGGAYEQYF
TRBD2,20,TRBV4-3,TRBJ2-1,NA,TGCGCCAGCAGCCAAGAACCGCCTAGCGGGCGCGGAGGTTTGGTCAATGAGCAGTTCTTC,CASSQEPPSGRGGLVNEQFF
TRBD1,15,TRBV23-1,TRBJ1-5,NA,TGCGCCAGCAGTCATGGACAGGGCAGAGATCAGCCCCAGCATTTT,CASSHGQGRDQPQHF
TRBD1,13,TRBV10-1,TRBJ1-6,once,TGCGCCAGCGCGGGACAGGATAATTCACCCCTCCACTTT,CASAGQDNSPLHF
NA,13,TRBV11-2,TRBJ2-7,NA,TGTGCCAGCAGCCGTGGGCCGACCTACGAGCAGTACTTC,CASSRGPTYEQYF
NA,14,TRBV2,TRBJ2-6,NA,TGTGCCAGCAGTGGAGTGCAAGGGGCCAACGTCCTGACTTTC,CASSGVQGANVLTF
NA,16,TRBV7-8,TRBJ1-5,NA,TGTGCCAGCAGCTTATTCGGCAGGGGCAGCAATCAGCCCCAGCATTTT,CASSLFGRGSNQPQHF
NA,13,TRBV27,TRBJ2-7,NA,TGTGCCAGCAGTTTGGCAGGGTTCGACGAGCAGTACTTC,CASSLAGFDEQYF